One sample yielded the 26 T cell receptor beta chains listed below, sequenced in a study of T cell repertoires in cytomegalovirus infection. These receptors have no known antigen. One entry per CDR3 protein results from TCRdb running MiXCR on the reads. The data contain about 570,000 distinct CDR3 sequences, around 40% of them singletons. This specimen was cultured PBMCs, taken from culture after CMV antigen stimulation. The receptors derive from a human donor in good health (CMV status not recorded). Some clones in this sample may be carry-over from other donors' samples.

This clonotype was seen a handful of times. This chain joins TRBV15 and TRBJ1-1, with D hard to call. The CDR3 has 14 amino acids. CDR1 and CDR2 (germline): LNHNV, YYDKDF (reference sequence). V was trimmed by 1 base and J by 3 bases, leaving 9 bases between them. CDR3 nucleotides: TGTGCCACCAGCAGAGGAAGAGTCGACACTGAAGCTTTCTTT. Protein sequence: CATSRGRVDTEAFF.

This clonotype appeared many times. The CDR3 nucleotides are TGTGCCAGCAGCGGGACAGGGGGAGATACGCAGTATTTT. The encoded protein is CASSGTGGDTQYF. The genes are TRBV7-2 and TRBJ2-3, with TRBD1 identical over 11 bases. The V and J ends lost 5 bases and 5 bases, in that order; junction bases with no gene match: 0. Germline V gives CDR1 SGHTA, CDR2 FQGNSA. This CDR3 spans 13 amino acids.

The V and J genes are TRBV7-6 and TRBJ2-7, with D tentatively TRBD1 or TRBD2 (7 bases each). V lost 4 bases to trimming and J lost 0 bases, with 19 bases between them. The CDR3 consists of 17 residues. Germline V gives CDR1 SGHVS, CDR2 FNYEAQ. CDR3 sequence (DNA): TGTGCCAGCAGCTCACCCGCGGACAGGACTAGCTCCTACGAGCAGTACTTC. Residues: CASSSPADRTSSYEQYF.

The genes are TRBV28 and TRBJ2-1; D remains unclear. This CDR3 comprises 15 residues. V lost 6 bases, J lost 0 bases, and 12 bases lay in between. Germline-derived CDR1 and CDR2 are MDHEN and SYDVKM. For the CDR3, the DNA is TGTGCCAGCAGAGTACTACGAAGCTCCTACAATGAGCAGTTCTTC. Its translation: CASRVLRSSYNEQFF. Filled out from reference TRBV28 and TRBJ2-1, the complete variable domain reads DVKVTQSSRYLVKRTGEKVFLECVQDMDHENMFWYRQDPGLGLRLIYFSYDVKMKEKGDIPEGYSVSREKKERFSLILESASTNQTSMYLCASRVLRSSYNEQFFGPGTRLTVL.

V usage is TRBV2 and J usage is TRBJ2-2; a weak D match, TRBD2 (6 bases). The CDR3 extends over 16 amino acids. Trimming removed 4 bases at V and 1 base at J, with 13 bases between. From germline, CDR1 is SNHLY and CDR2 FYNNEI. The CDR3 here is CASSALGGQNTGELFF. The CDR3 DNA is TGTGCCAGCAGTGCTCTAGGAGGGCAGAACACCGGGGAGCTGTTTTTT.

The chain uses TRBV5-1 and TRBJ2-5, with TRBD2 matching 8 bases. The V gene's germline CDR1 is SGHRS and CDR2 YFSETQ. The length of the CDR3 is 14 residues. V trimming: 4 bases; J trimming: 3 bases; junction bases outside the gene matches: 5. As DNA, the CDR3 is TGCGCCAGCAGCCCTGGGACTAGTGAAGAGACCCAGTACTTC. This translates into CASSPGTSEETQYF.

This clonotype was seen a few times. The chain couples TRBV25-1 to TRBJ2-4; TRBD1 is a possible D gene (5 bases). Trimming shortened V by 8 bases and J by 2 bases, and 10 bases separated the two germline ends. This CDR3 has 13 amino acids. The germline CDR1 and CDR2 sequences are MGHDK and SYGVNS. CDR3 nucleotides: TGTGCCAGCGCGCAGGGCCCCAAAAACATTCAGTACTTC. This translates into CASAQGPKNIQYF.

This clonotype was picked up many times. The rearrangement uses TRBV7-2 and TRBJ2-3; 11 bases fit TRBD2. Trimming cost V 5 bases and J 1 base; bases outside gene matches: 14. The CDR3 loop spans 19 amino acids. Germline V gene data show CDR1 as SGHTA and CDR2 as FQGNSA. DNA of the CDR3: TGTGCCAGCAGCGACGGACTAGCGGGCCTGAGGGGGGGCACAGATACGCAGTATTTT. Translating it yields CASSDGLAGLRGGTDTQYF.

This clonotype was seen a few times. The chain joins TRBV7-2 to TRBJ2-7, with TRBD2 matching over 11 bases. From germline, CDR1 is SGHTA and CDR2 FQGNSA. The CDR3 has 17 amino acids. Losses at the gene ends were 0 bases for V and 5 bases for J; bases not matched to a gene: 9. The CDR3 DNA sequence: TGTGCCAGCAGCTTAGCCAGTCTAGCGGGAGGAAGGGACGAGCAGTACTTC. This sequence encodes CASSLASLAGGRDEQYF.

The chain couples TRBV19 to TRBJ2-1; TRBD1 aligns across 9 bases. The junction had 7 bases not matched to a gene; V was cut back by 5 bases and J by 8 bases. CDR1 LNHDA and CDR2 SQIVND come from the germline V gene (reference sequence). The CDR3 has 14 residues. The CDR3 DNA sequence: TGTGCCAGTAGTTGGACACAGGGGGCGGATGAGCAGTTCTTC. This sequence encodes CASSWTQGADEQFF. Based on the CDR3 plus reference TRBV19 and TRBJ2-1, the full variable domain is DGGITQSPKYLFRKEGQNVTLSCEQNLNHDAMYWYRQDPGQGLRLIYYSQIVNDFQKGDIAEGYSVSREKKESFPLTVTSAQKNPTAFYLCASSWTQGADEQFFGPGTRLTVL.

A word on this clonotype: One end of the junction is discordant with germline, which a read error may explain. This chain joins TRBV2 and TRBJ2-3; a possible D gene is TRBD2 (6 bases). Germline V gives CDR1 SNHLY, CDR2 FYNNEI. The CDR3 is made up of 15 amino acids. CDR3 loop: CANSRGSGPTDTQYF. CDR3 sequence (DNA): TGTGCCAACAGTCGGGGGAGCGGCCCCACAGATACGCAGTATTTT. The variable domain in full, completed from reference TRBV2 and TRBJ2-3, reads EPEVTQTPSHQVTQMGQEVILRCVPISNHLYFYWYRQILGQKVEFLVSFYNNEISEKSEIFDDQFSVERPDGSNFTLKIRSTKLEDSAMYFCANSRGSGPTDTQYFGPGTRLTVL.

The chain joins TRBV25-1 to TRBJ2-3; 7 bases map to TRBD2. The CDR3 extends over 15 amino acids. The germline V gene encodes CDR1 MGHDK and CDR2 SYGVNS. J was trimmed by 1 base and V by 6 bases; bases with no gene match: 7. The CDR3 protein is CASSATSAGTDTQYF. CDR3 coding DNA: TGTGCCAGCAGCGCCACTAGCGCAGGCACAGATACGCAGTATTTT.

This clonotype was counted a few times. The V call is TRBV4-2, the J call TRBJ2-2, with 8 bases lining up with TRBD2. The CDR3 runs 16 residues. Losses at the gene ends were 0 bases for V and 4 bases for J; bases not matched to a gene: 4. Germline V gene lookup returns CDR1 LGHNA and CDR2 YNFKEQ. CDR3 protein: CASSQESGGFTGELFF. In DNA form, the CDR3 reads TGTGCCAGCAGCCAAGAAAGCGGGGGATTCACCGGGGAGCTGTTTTTT.

In this sample, this clonotype turned up a few times. V usage is TRBV29-1 and J usage is TRBJ2-7; TRBD1 agrees at 12 bases. Germline CDR1 and CDR2: SQVTM and ANQGSEA. The CDR3 length is 14 residues. The J segment lost 5 bases and the V segment lost 6 bases, leaving 8 bases of the junction unmatched. DNA for the CDR3: TGCAGCGTCATATCCGGGACAGGGGGCCACGAGCAGTACTTC. It is translated as CSVISGTGGHEQYF.

The J gene is TRBJ2-1, the V gene TRBV6-2 or TRBV6-3, with a weak D call TRBD1 (5 bases). The CDR3 spans 16 residues. Per the germline V gene, CDR1 is MNHEY and CDR2 is SVGEGT. V gave up 0 bases and J gave up 1 base, with 10 bases separating them. In DNA, the CDR3 is TGTGCCAGCAGTTACTCGACAGCTTCTTCCTACAATGAGCAGTTCTTC. Translating it yields CASSYSTASSYNEQFF.

This clonotype showed up just a few times. The rearrangement joins TRBV7-2 to TRBJ1-2, with a weak D call TRBD1 (5 bases). The V and J ends lost 5 bases and 8 bases respectively, with 18 bases between them. Germline lookup yields CDR1 SGHTA and CDR2 FQGNSA. The length of the CDR3 is 14 residues. CDR3 amino acids: CASSQGLRDLGYTF. CDR3 DNA: TGTGCCAGCAGCCAGGGACTACGGGACCTGGGCTACACCTTC.

V gene TRBV2 combines with J gene TRBJ2-5, with D maybe TRBD1 (5 bases). Germline-derived CDR1 and CDR2 are SNHLY and FYNNEI. The V end lost 3 bases, the J end lost 5 bases, and 13 bases lay between the germline ends. The CDR3 sequence is 14 residues long. The DNA for the CDR3 is TGTGCCAGCAGTGAGGTGGGGCTGGGTGAGACCCAGTACTTC. This encodes CASSEVGLGETQYF.

The V call is TRBV11-2, the J call TRBJ2-7, with D possibly TRBD1 on 6 matching bases. V shed 5 bases and J shed 2 bases, with 13 bases lying between them. Germline CDR1 is SGHAT and CDR2 is FQNNGV. This CDR3 is 14 amino acids long. The CDR3 is CASSIRDTPYEQYF. For the CDR3, the DNA is TGTGCCAGCAGCATAAGGGACACCCCCTACGAGCAGTACTTC.

The chain joins TRBV7-8 to TRBJ2-7; 7 nucleotides agree with TRBD2. The CDR3 is made up of 15 amino acids. V shed 5 bases, J shed 2 bases, and the junction held 9 bases outside the gene matches. Looked up from germline, CDR1 is SGHVS and CDR2 is FQNEAQ. CDR3: CASSPSGLETYEQYF. The CDR3 nucleotides read TGTGCCAGCAGCCCTAGCGGATTGGAAACCTACGAGCAGTACTTC.

The chain couples TRBV6-6 to TRBJ2-7; TRBD2 might be the D (5 bases). Trimming took off 7 bases at V and 7 bases at J, with 17 bases between the two ends. This CDR3 region has 13 residues. Germline assignment: CDR1 MNHNY and CDR2 SVGAGI (reference sequence). The CDR3 sequence is CASNPGNPGEQYF. In nucleotides, the CDR3 is TGTGCCAGCAACCCCGGGAACCCTGGAGAGCAGTACTTC.

A few counts support this clonotype. The chain combines TRBV4-3 with TRBJ2-3; the D is unclear. The V and J ends lost 0 bases and 0 bases respectively, with 16 bases between them. This CDR3 has 18 amino acids. Germline assignment: CDR1 LGHNA and CDR2 YSLEER. CDR3 in amino acids: CASSQEVTDAPSTDTQYF. The CDR3 DNA follows: TGCGCCAGCAGCCAAGAGGTGACGGACGCTCCTAGCACAGATACGCAGTATTTT.

At least ten counts were recorded for this clonotype. The chain combines TRBV7-2 with TRBJ1-5; no reliable D call. CDR1 is SGHTA, CDR2 FQGNSA, per germline. This CDR3 has 14 residues. With 2 bases removed from V and 4 bases from J, the gap between germline ends came to 9 bases. CDR3 region: CASSLFGDNQPQHF. Written as DNA, the CDR3 is TGTGCCAGCAGCTTATTTGGGGATAATCAGCCCCAGCATTTT.

The sample holds a few counts of this clonotype. CDR3 in amino acids: CASAPEQNTGELFF. CDR3 DNA: TGTGCTAGTGCCCCCGAACAGAACACCGGGGAGCTGTTTTTT. The chain carries TRBV12-5 and TRBJ2-2; D remains ambiguous. CDR1 and CDR2 (germline): LGHNT, FRNRAP. The CDR3 has 14 residues. Trimming pared 7 bases from V and 1 base from J, leaving 10 bases between.

This chain uses TRBV7-6 with TRBJ1-1, with D hard to call. Germline V gives CDR1 SGHVS, CDR2 FNYEAQ. The CDR3 has 11 amino acids. Trimming cost V 5 bases and J 8 bases, with 9 bases left between them. The DNA of the CDR3 is TGTGCCAGCAGCGCGGGCCGCGAAGCTTTCTTT. It codes for CASSAGREAFF.

The chain carries TRBV18 and TRBJ1-1; TRBD1 agrees at 9 bases. CDR3 length: 15 amino acids. Germline V gene lookup returns CDR1 KGHSH and CDR2 LQKENI. The trim removed 3 bases at V and 3 bases at J, leaving 5 bases unmatched. CDR3 loop: CASSPRTGVHTEAFF. As DNA, the CDR3 is TGTGCCAGCTCACCTCGGACAGGGGTCCACACTGAAGCTTTCTTT.

This clonotype showed up just once. This chain links TRBV12-3 or TRBV12-4 with TRBJ2-5; no reliable D call. The CDR3 loop spans 13 amino acids. The V end lost 3 bases, the J end lost 5 bases, and 10 bases lay between the germline ends. This CDR3 is CASSFSTPETQYF. The CDR3 nucleotides are TGTGCCAGCAGTTTTTCGACACCTGAGACCCAGTACTTC.